This TCR beta chain was retrieved from a study of cytomegalovirus exposure and HLA in healthy donors (TCRdb year 2017). In the study overall: A later analysis indicated that the 90 to 150 validation repertoires were generated on the platform also employed for the 650 to 850 repertoires of the first cohort. The study was designed to test whether signatures of past pathogen exposure could be identified by cataloging public T cell receptors. Along with the 666-subject first cohort, a separate validation cohort of roughly 110 different subjects was used. The study combined high-throughput TCR immunosequencing, statistical association of individual TCRs with disease status, and machine learning to predict cytomegalovirus infection status.

Measured from the cysteine to the phenylalanine, the CDR3 is 13 residues long. Only CDR3 DNA is held: 39 bases, read in frame from base 1. V is cut back by 5 bases and J by 8 bases, with 5 bases in the junction unmatched. CDR1 and CDR2, looked up from the germline V gene, are SGHAT and FQNNGV. Donors formed part of the validation cohort, which comprised 120 subjects and was distinct from the first cohort of over 500 subjects. The library came from the immunoSEQ multiplex PCR assay. The authors' analysis ran thus. To diagnose cytomegalovirus status from the catalog of TCR beta chain sequences, a statistical classification framework was built. TCRdb limited this immuneACCESS table to in-frame rearrangements with V and J called. A share of clones is missing; checked studies link under half to unresolved V genes, and the rest is unexplained. V, J and clone size are taken as reported in that table, and D and trimming were inferred from the DNA itself. This sample lists 65,000 to 75,000 clones; roughly 95% were detected once. The ten largest clonotypes hold roughly 4.3% of the sample.

To note about this clone: Its antigen target is currently unknown. No qualities accompany the bases; no much larger clone lies one base away.

General conclusions and limits of the study: In a later analysis, TCRs clustered in the first cohort were found to also tend to co-occur in the approximately 120 validation repertoires, with over 90% of cluster scores above 0. The classifier was reported to diagnose cytomegalovirus status with high specificity and sensitivity in both the original cohort and the validation cohort. A few of the identified cytomegalovirus-associated TCR beta chains were confirmed in vitro to be specific for cytomegalovirus antigens. Most TCR sequences were seen in very few donors, while some public TCRs were found in many individuals. The authors suggested that the approach could potentially be extended to other disease states and immunological phenotypes. The study gave a list of 150 to 200 TCR beta chains associated with cytomegalovirus. All 110 or so repertoires were used to score co-occurrence in the validation cohort in a later analysis, because that analysis had no HLA typing for the cohort.

The rearranged segments are TRBV11-2 and TRBJ2-2, and 7 junctional nucleotides match TRBD2. The clonotype was recovered from a woman between 18 and 30 years old in good health and CMV-seropositive. The sample comprised PBMCs. The sequenced DNA: TGTGCCAGCAGCCCTAGACTAGCAGGGGAGCTGTTTTTT. This encodes CASSPRLAGELFF.